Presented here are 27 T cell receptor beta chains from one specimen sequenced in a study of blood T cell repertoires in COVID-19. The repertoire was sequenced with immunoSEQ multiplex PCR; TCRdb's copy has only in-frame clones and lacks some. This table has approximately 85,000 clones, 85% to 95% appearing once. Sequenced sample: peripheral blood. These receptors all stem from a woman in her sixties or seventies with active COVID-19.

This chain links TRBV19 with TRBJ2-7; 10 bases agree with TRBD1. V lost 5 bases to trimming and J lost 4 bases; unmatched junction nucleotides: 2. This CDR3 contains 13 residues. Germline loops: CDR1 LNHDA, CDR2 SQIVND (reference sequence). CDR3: CASSDRGRYEQYF. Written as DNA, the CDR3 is TGTGCCAGTAGTGACAGGGGGCGGTACGAGCAGTACTTC.

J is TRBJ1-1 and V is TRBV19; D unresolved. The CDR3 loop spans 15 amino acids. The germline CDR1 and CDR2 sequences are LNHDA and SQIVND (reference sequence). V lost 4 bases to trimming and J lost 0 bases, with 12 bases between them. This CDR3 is CASSTLREMNTEAFF. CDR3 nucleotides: TGTGCCAGTAGTACTCTTAGGGAGATGAACACTGAAGCTTTCTTT.

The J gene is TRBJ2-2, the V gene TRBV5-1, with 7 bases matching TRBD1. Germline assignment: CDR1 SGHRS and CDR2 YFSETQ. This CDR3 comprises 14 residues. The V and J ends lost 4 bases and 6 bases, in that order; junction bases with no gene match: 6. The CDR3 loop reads CASSQGGTAGELFF. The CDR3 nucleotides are TGCGCCAGCAGCCAAGGGGGCACGGCCGGGGAGCTGTTTTTT.

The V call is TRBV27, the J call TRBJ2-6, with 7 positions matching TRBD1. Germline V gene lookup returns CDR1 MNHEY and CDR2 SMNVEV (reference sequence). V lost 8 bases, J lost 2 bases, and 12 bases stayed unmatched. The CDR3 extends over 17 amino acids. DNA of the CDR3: TGTGCCAGCTCCCCACGACAGGGATCTCCTGGGGCCAACGTCCTGACTTTC. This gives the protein CASSPRQGSPGANVLTF. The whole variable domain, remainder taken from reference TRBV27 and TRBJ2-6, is EAQVTQNPRYLITVTGKKLTVTCSQNMNHEYMSWYRQDPGLGLRQIYYSMNVEVTDKGDVPEGYKVSRKEKRNFPLILESPSPNQTSLYFCASSPRQGSPGANVLTFGAGSRLTVL.

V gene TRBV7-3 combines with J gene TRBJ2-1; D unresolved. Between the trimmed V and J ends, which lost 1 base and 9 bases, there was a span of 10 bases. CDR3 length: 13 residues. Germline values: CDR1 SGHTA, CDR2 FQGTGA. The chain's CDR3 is CASSLSSTGEQFF. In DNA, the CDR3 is TGTGCCAGCAGCTTAAGTAGTACGGGTGAGCAGTTCTTC.

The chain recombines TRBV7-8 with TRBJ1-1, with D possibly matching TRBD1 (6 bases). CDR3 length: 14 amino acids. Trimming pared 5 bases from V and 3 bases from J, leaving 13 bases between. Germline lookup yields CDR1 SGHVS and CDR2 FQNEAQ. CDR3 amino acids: CASSRRDTDTEAFF. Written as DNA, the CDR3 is TGTGCCAGCAGCCGCCGGGACACAGACACTGAAGCTTTCTTT.

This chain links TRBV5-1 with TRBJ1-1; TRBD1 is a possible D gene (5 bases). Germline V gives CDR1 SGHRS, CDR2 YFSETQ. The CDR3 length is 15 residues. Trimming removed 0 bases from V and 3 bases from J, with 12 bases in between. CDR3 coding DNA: TGCGCCAGCAGCTTGGAAGGGGCGCCGGACACTGAAGCTTTCTTT. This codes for CASSLEGAPDTEAFF.

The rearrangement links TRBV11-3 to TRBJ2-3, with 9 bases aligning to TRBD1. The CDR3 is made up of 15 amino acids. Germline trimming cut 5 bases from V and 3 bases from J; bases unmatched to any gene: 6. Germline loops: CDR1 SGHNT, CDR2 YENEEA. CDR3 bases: TGTGCCAGCAGCCCCCCGGGACAGGGTACAGATACGCAGTATTTT. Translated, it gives CASSPPGQGTDTQYF.

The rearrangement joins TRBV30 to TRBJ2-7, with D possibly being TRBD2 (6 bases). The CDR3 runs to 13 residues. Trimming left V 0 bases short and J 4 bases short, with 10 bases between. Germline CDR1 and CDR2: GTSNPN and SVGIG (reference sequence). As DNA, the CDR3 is TGTGCCTGGAGTGTGGGGGGAGAGTACGAGCAGTACTTC. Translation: CAWSVGGEYEQYF.

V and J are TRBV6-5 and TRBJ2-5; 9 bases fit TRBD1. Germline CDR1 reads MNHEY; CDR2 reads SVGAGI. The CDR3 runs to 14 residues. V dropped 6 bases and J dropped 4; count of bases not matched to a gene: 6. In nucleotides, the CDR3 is TGTGCCAGCAGCGAGACAGGGGGGGGAGAGACCCAGTACTTC. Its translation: CASSETGGGETQYF.

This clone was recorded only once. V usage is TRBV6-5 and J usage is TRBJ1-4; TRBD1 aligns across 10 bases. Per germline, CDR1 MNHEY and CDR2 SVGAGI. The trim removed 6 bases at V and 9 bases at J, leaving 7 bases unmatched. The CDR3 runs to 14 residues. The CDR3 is CASRTGTGDQKLFF. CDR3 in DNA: TGTGCCAGCAGAACGGGGACAGGGGATCAAAAACTGTTTTTT.

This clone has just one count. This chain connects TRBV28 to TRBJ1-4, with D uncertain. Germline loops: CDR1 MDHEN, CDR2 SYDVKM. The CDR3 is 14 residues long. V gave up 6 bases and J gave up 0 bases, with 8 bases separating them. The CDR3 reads CASSTHATNEKLFF. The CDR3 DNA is TGTGCCAGCAGCACACATGCAACTAATGAAAAACTGTTTTTT.

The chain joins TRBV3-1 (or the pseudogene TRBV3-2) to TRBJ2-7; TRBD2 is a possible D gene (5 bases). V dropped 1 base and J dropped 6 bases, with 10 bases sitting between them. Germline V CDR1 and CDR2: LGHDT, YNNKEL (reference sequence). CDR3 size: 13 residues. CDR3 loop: CASSQGGAPEQYF. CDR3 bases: TGTGCCAGCAGCCAAGGGGGAGCCCCCGAGCAGTACTTC.

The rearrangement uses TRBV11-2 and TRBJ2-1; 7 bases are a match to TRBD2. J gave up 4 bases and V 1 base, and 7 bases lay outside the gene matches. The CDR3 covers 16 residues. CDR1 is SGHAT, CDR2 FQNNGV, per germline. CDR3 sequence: CASSLGLADPYNEQFF. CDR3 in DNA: TGTGCCAGCAGCTTAGGGCTAGCGGACCCGTACAATGAGCAGTTCTTC.

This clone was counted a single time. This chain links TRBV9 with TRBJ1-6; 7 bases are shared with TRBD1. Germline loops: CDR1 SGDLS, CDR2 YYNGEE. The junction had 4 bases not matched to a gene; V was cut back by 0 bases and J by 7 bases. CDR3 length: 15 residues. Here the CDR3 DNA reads TGTGCCAGCAGCGTAGGGGAGACAGGGAATTCACCCCTCCACTTT. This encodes CASSVGETGNSPLHF. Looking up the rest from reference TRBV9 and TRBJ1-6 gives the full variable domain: DSGVTQTPKHLITATGQRVTLRCSPRSGDLSVYWYQQSLDQGLQFLIQYYNGEERAKGNILERFSAQQFPDLHSELNLSSLELGDSALYFCASSVGETGNSPLHFGNGTRLTVT.

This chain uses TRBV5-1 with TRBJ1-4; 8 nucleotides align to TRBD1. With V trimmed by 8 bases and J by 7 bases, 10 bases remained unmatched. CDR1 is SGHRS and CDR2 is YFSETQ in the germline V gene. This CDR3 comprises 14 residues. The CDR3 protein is CASNPGQEREKLFF. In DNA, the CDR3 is TGCGCCAGTAACCCGGGACAGGAACGTGAAAAACTGTTTTTT. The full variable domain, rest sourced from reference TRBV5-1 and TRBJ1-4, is KAGVTQTPRYLIKTRGQQVTLSCSPISGHRSVSWYQQTPGQGLQFLFEYFSETQRNKGNFPGRFSGRQFSNSRSEMNVSTLELGDSALYLCASNPGQEREKLFFGSGTQLSVL.

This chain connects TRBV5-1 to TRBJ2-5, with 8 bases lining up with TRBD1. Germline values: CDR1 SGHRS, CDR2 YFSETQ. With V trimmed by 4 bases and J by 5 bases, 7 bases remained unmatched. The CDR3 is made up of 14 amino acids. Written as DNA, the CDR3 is TGCGCCAGCAGCGTGGACAGGGTTGAGGAGACCCAGTACTTC. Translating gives CASSVDRVEETQYF.

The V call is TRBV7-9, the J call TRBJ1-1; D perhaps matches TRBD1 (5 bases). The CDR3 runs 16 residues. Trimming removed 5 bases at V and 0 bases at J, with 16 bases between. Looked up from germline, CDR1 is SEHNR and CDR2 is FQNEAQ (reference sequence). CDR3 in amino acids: CASSPRVGRVNTEAFF. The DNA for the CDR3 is TGTGCCAGCAGCCCCCGGGTGGGCAGGGTGAACACTGAAGCTTTCTTT.

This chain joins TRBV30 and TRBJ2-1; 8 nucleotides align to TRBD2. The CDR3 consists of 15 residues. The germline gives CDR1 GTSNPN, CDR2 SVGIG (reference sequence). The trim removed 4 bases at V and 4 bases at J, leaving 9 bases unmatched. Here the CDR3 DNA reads TGTGCCTGGATCGGTAGCGGGACCTTTTACAATGAGCAGTTCTTC. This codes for CAWIGSGTFYNEQFF. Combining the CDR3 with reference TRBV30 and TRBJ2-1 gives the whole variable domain SQTIHQWPATLVQPVGSPLSLECTVEGTSNPNLYWYRQAAGRGLQLLFYSVGIGQISSEVPQNLSASRPQDRQFILSSKKLLLSDSGFYLCAWIGSGTFYNEQFFGPGTRLTVL.

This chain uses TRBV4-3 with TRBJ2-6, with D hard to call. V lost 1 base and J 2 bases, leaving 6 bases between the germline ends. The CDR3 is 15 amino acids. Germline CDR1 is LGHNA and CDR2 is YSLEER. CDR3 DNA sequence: TGCGCCAGCAGCCAAGGGTCAGCTGGGGCCAACGTCCTGACTTTC. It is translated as CASSQGSAGANVLTF.

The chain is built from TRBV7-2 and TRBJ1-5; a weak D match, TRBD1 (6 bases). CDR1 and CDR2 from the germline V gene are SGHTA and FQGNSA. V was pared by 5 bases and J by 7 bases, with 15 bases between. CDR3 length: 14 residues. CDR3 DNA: TGTGCCAGCAGCCAGGGTGGGCAGGGGCAGCCCCAGCATTTT. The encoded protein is CASSQGGQGQPQHF.

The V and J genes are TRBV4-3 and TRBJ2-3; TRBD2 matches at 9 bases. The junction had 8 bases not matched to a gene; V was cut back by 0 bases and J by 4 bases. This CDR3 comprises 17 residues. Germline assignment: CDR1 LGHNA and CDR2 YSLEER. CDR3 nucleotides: TGCGCCAGCAGCCAAGATCGTGGGACTAGCTTACCAGATACGCAGTATTTT. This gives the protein CASSQDRGTSLPDTQYF.

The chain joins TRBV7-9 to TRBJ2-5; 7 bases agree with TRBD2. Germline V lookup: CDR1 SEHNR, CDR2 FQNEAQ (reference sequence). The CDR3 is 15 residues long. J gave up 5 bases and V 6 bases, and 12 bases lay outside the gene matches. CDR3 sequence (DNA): TGTGCCAGCAGAAGCTATGGCGGGGGAGGGGAGACCCAGTACTTC. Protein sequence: CASRSYGGGGETQYF.

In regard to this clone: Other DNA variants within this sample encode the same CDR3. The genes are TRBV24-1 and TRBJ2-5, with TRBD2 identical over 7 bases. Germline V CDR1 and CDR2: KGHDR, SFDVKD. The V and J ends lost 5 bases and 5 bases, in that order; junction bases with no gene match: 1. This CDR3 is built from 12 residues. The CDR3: CATSGEGETQYF. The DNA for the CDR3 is TGTGCCACCAGTGGGGAGGGGGAGACCCAGTACTTC.

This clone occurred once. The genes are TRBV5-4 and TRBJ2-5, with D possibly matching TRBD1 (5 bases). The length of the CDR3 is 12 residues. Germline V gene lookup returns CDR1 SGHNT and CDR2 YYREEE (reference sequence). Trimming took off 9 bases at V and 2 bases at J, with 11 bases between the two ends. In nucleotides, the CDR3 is TGTGCCACTGGGAAGGGGCAAGAGACCCAGTACTTC. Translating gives CATGKGQETQYF.

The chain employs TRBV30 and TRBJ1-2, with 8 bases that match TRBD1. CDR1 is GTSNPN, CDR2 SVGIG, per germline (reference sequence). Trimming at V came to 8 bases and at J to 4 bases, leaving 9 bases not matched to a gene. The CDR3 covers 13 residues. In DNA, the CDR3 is TGTGCCGTCAGACAGGGGCCTTCCTATGGCTACACCTTC. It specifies CAVRQGPSYGYTF.

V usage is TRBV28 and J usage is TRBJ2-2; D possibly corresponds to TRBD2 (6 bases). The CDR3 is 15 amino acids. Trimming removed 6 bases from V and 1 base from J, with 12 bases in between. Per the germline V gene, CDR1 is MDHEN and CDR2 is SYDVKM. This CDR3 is CASRFSGKNTGELFF. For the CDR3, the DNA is TGTGCCAGCAGATTTAGCGGAAAGAACACCGGGGAGCTGTTTTTT.